The table lists the clone carrying this T cell receptor (beta chain) with a count of one. The germline V gene has CDR1 SNHLY and CDR2 FYNNEI. V was cut by 6 bases and J by 8 bases, with 20 bases left in between. The CDR3 length is 15 residues. This specimen comes from a study of shared clonotypes between healthy human individuals. TCRdb's table, derived via immunoSEQ multiplex PCR, lists solely in-frame clones and lacks some. The data show nearly 750,000 clones, 72% seen once. The chain recombines TRBV2 with TRBJ2-1; weak D call: TRBD2 (6 bases). Input material: memory CD4+ T cells sorted from blood. As to subset: CD45RA-negative fraction. The TCR was taken from a woman aged 30 to 39 in good health. The chain's CDR3 is CASSPLTSGIDEQFF. For the CDR3, the DNA is TGTGCCAGCAGCCCTCTGACTAGTGGAATCGATGAGCAGTTCTTC. The variable domain in full, with the rest retrieved from reference TRBV2 and TRBJ2-1, is EPEVTQTPSHQVTQMGQEVILRCVPISNHLYFYWYRQILGQKVEFLVSFYNNEISEKSEIFDDQFSVERPDGSNFTLKIRSTKLEDSAMYFCASSPLTSGIDEQFFGPGTRLTVL.